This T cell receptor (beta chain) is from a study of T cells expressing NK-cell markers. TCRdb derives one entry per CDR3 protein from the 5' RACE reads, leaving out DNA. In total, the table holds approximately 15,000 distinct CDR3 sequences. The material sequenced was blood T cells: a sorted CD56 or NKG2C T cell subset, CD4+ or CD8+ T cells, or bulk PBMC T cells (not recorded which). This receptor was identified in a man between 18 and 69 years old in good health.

CDR3 in amino acids: CASSLGQDNSPLHF. V gene TRBV2 combines with J gene TRBJ1-6; with no DNA, the TCRdb D assignment of TRBD1 cannot be verified. CDR1 SNHLY and CDR2 FYNNEI come from the germline V gene. This CDR3 is 14 amino acids long.